A selection of T cell receptor beta chains follows, all from one sample in a study of cytomegalovirus exposure and HLA in healthy donors. The repertoire was sequenced with immunoSEQ multiplex PCR; TCRdb's copy has only in-frame clones and lacks some. The sample lists about 360,000 clones, 86% occurring once. The sample was PBMCs. The receptor set was obtained from a woman between 18 and 29 years old in good health and CMV-seronegative. The CDR3 runs from the conserved cysteine through the conserved F or W. Fields, in order: V gene, J gene, D gene, clone size, CDR3 protein, CDR3 DNA. The D gene is left open where the match is weak. Size is omitted from some rows. Given values are once, few, many or a class for expanded clones.

v_gene: TRBV6-5
j_gene: TRBJ1-2
d_gene: -
abundance: -
CDR3aa: CASSPGRGHYGYTF
CDR3nt: TGTGCCAGCAGCCCAGGAAGGGGCCACTATGGCTACACCTTC

v_gene: TRBV29-1
j_gene: TRBJ2-2
d_gene: -
abundance: -
CDR3aa: CSVEDRRTGTANTGELFF
CDR3nt: TGCAGCGTTGAAGACAGACGGACCGGGACTGCGAACACCGGGGAGCTGTTTTTT

v_gene: TRBV28
j_gene: TRBJ1-6
d_gene: -
abundance: -
CDR3aa: CASSFGGGGSPLHF
CDR3nt: TGTGCCAGCAGTTTCGGGGGCGGGGGTTCACCCCTCCACTTT

v_gene: TRBV2
j_gene: TRBJ2-1
d_gene: TRBD2
abundance: -
CDR3aa: CASSLWAGTSTYNEQFF
CDR3nt: TGTGCCAGCAGCCTATGGGCCGGGACTAGCACCTACAATGAGCAGTTCTTC

v_gene: TRBV28
j_gene: TRBJ2-3
d_gene: -
abundance: -
CDR3aa: CASSFFWTSLKLDTQYF
CDR3nt: TGTGCCAGCAGTTTCTTCTGGACTTCTCTAAAACTAGATACGCAGTATTTT

v_gene: TRBV27
j_gene: TRBJ2-1
d_gene: TRBD1
abundance: -
CDR3aa: CASSFYYGAGGHNEQFF
CDR3nt: TGTGCCAGCAGTTTTTATTACGGGGCAGGGGGTCACAATGAGCAGTTCTTC

v_gene: TRBV5-4
j_gene: TRBJ2-1
d_gene: -
abundance: -
CDR3aa: CASSLEESSYNEQFF
CDR3nt: TGTGCCAGCAGCTTGGAAGAGAGCTCCTACAATGAGCAGTTCTTC

v_gene: TRBV11-2
j_gene: TRBJ2-7
d_gene: -
abundance: -
CDR3aa: CASSLILSEQYF
CDR3nt: TGTGCCAGCAGCTTAATTCTGTCGGAGCAGTACTTC

v_gene: TRBV4-2
j_gene: TRBJ1-5
d_gene: -
abundance: -
CDR3aa: CASSQGGQPQHF
CDR3nt: TGTGCCAGCAGCCAAGGCGGCCAGCCCCAGCATTTT

v_gene: TRBV6-5
j_gene: TRBJ2-1
d_gene: -
abundance: -
CDR3aa: CASSPRQTLFEFLF
CDR3nt: TGTGCCAGCAGCCCTCGCCAGACTCTTTTTGAGTTCCTCTTC

v_gene: TRBV7-9
j_gene: TRBJ2-2
d_gene: -
abundance: -
CDR3aa: CASSLGPDTGELFF
CDR3nt: TGTGCCAGCAGCTTAGGGCCAGACACCGGGGAGCTGTTTTTT

v_gene: TRBV6-5
j_gene: TRBJ1-4
d_gene: -
abundance: -
CDR3aa: CASSMESNEKLFF
CDR3nt: TGTGCCAGCAGTATGGAGTCTAATGAAAAACTGTTTTTT

v_gene: TRBV6-5
j_gene: TRBJ1-1
d_gene: -
abundance: -
CDR3aa: CASSWAEEGTEAFF
CDR3nt: TGTGCCAGCAGTTGGGCCGAGGAGGGCACTGAAGCTTTCTTT

v_gene: TRBV7-8
j_gene: TRBJ1-1
d_gene: -
abundance: once
CDR3aa: CASNRQKNTEAFF
CDR3nt: TGTGCCAGCAACCGACAGAAGAACACTGAAGCTTTCTTT

v_gene: TRBV9
j_gene: TRBJ1-6
d_gene: -
abundance: -
CDR3aa: CASSVGWQGGNSPLHF
CDR3nt: TGTGCCAGCAGCGTAGGATGGCAGGGAGGAAATTCACCCCTCCACTTT

v_gene: TRBV30
j_gene: TRBJ1-1
d_gene: -
abundance: few
CDR3aa: CAWKAGRIVEAFF
CDR3nt: TGTGCCTGGAAGGCAGGGAGGATAGTTGAAGCTTTCTTT

v_gene: TRBV27
j_gene: TRBJ1-5
d_gene: -
abundance: once
CDR3aa: CASSFAGQPQHF
CDR3nt: TGTGCCAGCAGTTTCGCGGGTCAGCCCCAGCATTTT

v_gene: TRBV25-1
j_gene: TRBJ2-1
d_gene: -
abundance: -
CDR3aa: CASSQARQLSYNEQFF
CDR3nt: TGTGCCAGCAGCCAAGCCCGACAGCTATCCTACAATGAGCAGTTCTTC

v_gene: TRBV4-1
j_gene: TRBJ2-7
d_gene: TRBD2
abundance: -
CDR3aa: CASSQELAGGYEQYF
CDR3nt: TGCGCCAGCAGCCAAGAGTTGGCGGGGGGCTACGAGCAGTACTTC

v_gene: TRBV2
j_gene: TRBJ1-3
d_gene: -
abundance: -
CDR3aa: CASSYEVKSSGNTIYF
CDR3nt: TGTGCCAGCAGTTACGAGGTGAAGAGCTCTGGAAACACCATATATTTT

v_gene: TRBV30
j_gene: TRBJ2-1
d_gene: TRBD2
abundance: -
CDR3aa: CAWGTSLSYNEQFF
CDR3nt: TGTGCCTGGGGGACTAGTCTCTCCTACAATGAGCAGTTCTTC

v_gene: TRBV4-1
j_gene: TRBJ1-4
d_gene: -
abundance: few
CDR3aa: CASSPGSEKLFF
CDR3nt: TGCGCCAGCAGCCCGGGTAGTGAAAAACTGTTTTTT

v_gene: TRBV28
j_gene: TRBJ1-3
d_gene: -
abundance: once
CDR3aa: CASSLGLVSGNTIYF
CDR3nt: TGTGCCAGCAGTTTGGGACTTGTCTCTGGAAACACCATATATTTT

v_gene: TRBV2
j_gene: TRBJ2-5
d_gene: TRBD2
abundance: -
CDR3aa: CASSERPSGTPRQETQYF
CDR3nt: TGTGCCAGCAGTGAGCGGCCTAGCGGGACTCCTCGTCAAGAGACCCAGTACTTC